These 11 T cell receptor beta chains originate from one sample sequenced in a study of blood T cells in healthy people across ages. With a J-beta primer mix and a sample-barcoded 5' primer, a second PCR ran about 7 to 12 cycles. MiXCR, run by TCRdb on the 5' RACE reads, gives a single entry per CDR3 protein. The profile shows 600,000 to 900,000 distinct CDR3 sequences, around a quarter of them singletons. The same data also contributed to another study, on T cells of mothers and their children.

The sequenced material came from blood. These receptors were taken from a boy aged 5-17 years in good health.

This chain connects TRBV20-1 to TRBJ2-1, with 7 bases fitting TRBD1. With the DNA end fitting TRBJ2-5 better, the J assignment may be wrong. This CDR3 has 14 residues. Germline V CDR1 and CDR2: DFQATT, SNEGSKA (reference sequence). The CDR3 nucleotides read TGCAGTGCTAGAGCGCCACTACAGGGGGAGACCCAGTACTTC. Amino acids: CSARAPLQGETQYF.

The chain has TRBV28 and TRBJ2-7; TRBD1 matches at 8 bases. Germline CDR1 and CDR2: MDHEN and SYDVKM. The V and J ends lost 7 bases and 3 bases, in that order; junction bases with no gene match: 8. This CDR3 is 14 amino acids long. The CDR3 region is CASTLTGVGYEQYF. As DNA, the CDR3 is TGTGCCAGCACCCTGACAGGGGTGGGCTACGAGCAGTACTTC.

This chain uses TRBV12-3 or TRBV12-4 with TRBJ2-7; 10 bases agree with TRBD2. After removal of 5 bases from V and 7 bases from J, the junction contained 8 bases not matched to a gene. The CDR3 is 14 amino acids. In DNA form, the CDR3 reads TGTGCCAGCAGTCGACTAGCGGGCACGGGAGAGCAGTACTTC. This sequence encodes CASSRLAGTGEQYF.

This chain links TRBV12-3 or TRBV12-4 with TRBJ2-2, with D possibly being TRBD1 or TRBD2 (6 bases each). The CDR3 consists of 15 residues. V lost 6 bases, J lost 3 bases, and 14 bases lay in between. The CDR3 region is CASSATGADTGELFF. The DNA of the CDR3 is TGTGCCAGCAGCGCCACGGGGGCAGACACCGGGGAGCTGTTTTTT.

Comments on this clonotype: Since a much larger clone is just one base distant, this may be a read error. This chain links TRBV6-1 with TRBJ2-6; D remains ambiguous. The CDR3 consists of 15 residues. CDR1 and CDR2 (germline): MNHNS, SASEGT. The V end lost 0 bases, the J end lost 1 base, and 4 bases lay between the germline ends. For the CDR3, the DNA is TGTGCCAGCAGTGAAGCGAGATCTGGGGCCAACGTCCTGACTTTC. It codes for CASSEARSGANVLTF.

This clonotype was seen only a few times. The chain is built from TRBV20-1 and TRBJ1-2; D possibly corresponds to TRBD1 (5 bases). The germline V gene has CDR1 DFQATT and CDR2 SNEGSKA (reference sequence). The V end lost 2 bases, the J end lost 2 bases, and 6 bases lay between the germline ends. The CDR3 length is 12 residues. The CDR3 bases are TGCAGTGCTAGATGGGACAACTATGGCTACACCTTC. It encodes CSARWDNYGYTF.

The gene calls are TRBV11-2 and TRBJ2-1; weak D call: TRBD1 (5 bases). The V gene's germline CDR1 is SGHAT and CDR2 FQNNGV. The CDR3 has 16 amino acids. V dropped 4 bases and J dropped 3 bases, with 16 bases sitting between them. The CDR3 region has the DNA TGTGCCAGCAGCTCCCCGAAGGGGCCCGTCTACAATGAGCAGTTCTTC. The encoded protein is CASSSPKGPVYNEQFF.

A few counts support this clonotype. The CDR3 DNA is TGCGCCAGCAGCATCCGGGCCCCGAGGGGCCAAGAGACCCAGTACTTC. Amino acid sequence: CASSIRAPRGQETQYF. The chain joins TRBV5-1 to TRBJ2-5; D possibly matches TRBD1 or TRBD2 (5 bases each). Between the trimmed V and J ends, which lost 4 bases and 1 base, there was a span of 17 bases. Germline CDR1 is SGHRS and CDR2 is YFSETQ. The CDR3 contains 16 residues.

In this sample, this clonotype turned up a few times. J is TRBJ1-4 and V is TRBV5-4; 8 bases map to TRBD1. The CDR3 has 17 residues. Germline V gives CDR1 SGHNT, CDR2 YYREEE (reference sequence). The V and J ends lost 4 bases and 6 bases, in that order; junction bases with no gene match: 14. Here the CDR3 DNA reads TGTGCCAGCAGCCGGATGAAGACAGGGGCGGTCGATGAAAAACTGTTTTTT. It is translated as CASSRMKTGAVDEKLFF.

The chain joins TRBV20-1 to TRBJ2-1, with 11 bases lining up with TRBD2. The trim removed 0 bases at V and 3 bases at J, leaving 4 bases unmatched. This CDR3 has 16 residues. Germline CDR1 reads DFQATT; CDR2 reads SNEGSKA (reference sequence). CDR3 region: CSARERLAGHYNEQFF. CDR3 nucleotides: TGCAGTGCTAGAGAGAGACTAGCGGGGCACTACAATGAGCAGTTCTTC.

The gene calls are TRBV18 and TRBJ2-7; perhaps TRBD2 as D (5 bases). Germline V gene lookup returns CDR1 KGHSH and CDR2 LQKENI. CDR3 length equals 14 residues. V lost 3 bases, J lost 5 bases, and 14 bases lay in between. Here the CDR3 DNA reads TGTGCCAGCTCACCCATACGGGATACCAACGAGCAGTACTTC. Residues: CASSPIRDTNEQYF.